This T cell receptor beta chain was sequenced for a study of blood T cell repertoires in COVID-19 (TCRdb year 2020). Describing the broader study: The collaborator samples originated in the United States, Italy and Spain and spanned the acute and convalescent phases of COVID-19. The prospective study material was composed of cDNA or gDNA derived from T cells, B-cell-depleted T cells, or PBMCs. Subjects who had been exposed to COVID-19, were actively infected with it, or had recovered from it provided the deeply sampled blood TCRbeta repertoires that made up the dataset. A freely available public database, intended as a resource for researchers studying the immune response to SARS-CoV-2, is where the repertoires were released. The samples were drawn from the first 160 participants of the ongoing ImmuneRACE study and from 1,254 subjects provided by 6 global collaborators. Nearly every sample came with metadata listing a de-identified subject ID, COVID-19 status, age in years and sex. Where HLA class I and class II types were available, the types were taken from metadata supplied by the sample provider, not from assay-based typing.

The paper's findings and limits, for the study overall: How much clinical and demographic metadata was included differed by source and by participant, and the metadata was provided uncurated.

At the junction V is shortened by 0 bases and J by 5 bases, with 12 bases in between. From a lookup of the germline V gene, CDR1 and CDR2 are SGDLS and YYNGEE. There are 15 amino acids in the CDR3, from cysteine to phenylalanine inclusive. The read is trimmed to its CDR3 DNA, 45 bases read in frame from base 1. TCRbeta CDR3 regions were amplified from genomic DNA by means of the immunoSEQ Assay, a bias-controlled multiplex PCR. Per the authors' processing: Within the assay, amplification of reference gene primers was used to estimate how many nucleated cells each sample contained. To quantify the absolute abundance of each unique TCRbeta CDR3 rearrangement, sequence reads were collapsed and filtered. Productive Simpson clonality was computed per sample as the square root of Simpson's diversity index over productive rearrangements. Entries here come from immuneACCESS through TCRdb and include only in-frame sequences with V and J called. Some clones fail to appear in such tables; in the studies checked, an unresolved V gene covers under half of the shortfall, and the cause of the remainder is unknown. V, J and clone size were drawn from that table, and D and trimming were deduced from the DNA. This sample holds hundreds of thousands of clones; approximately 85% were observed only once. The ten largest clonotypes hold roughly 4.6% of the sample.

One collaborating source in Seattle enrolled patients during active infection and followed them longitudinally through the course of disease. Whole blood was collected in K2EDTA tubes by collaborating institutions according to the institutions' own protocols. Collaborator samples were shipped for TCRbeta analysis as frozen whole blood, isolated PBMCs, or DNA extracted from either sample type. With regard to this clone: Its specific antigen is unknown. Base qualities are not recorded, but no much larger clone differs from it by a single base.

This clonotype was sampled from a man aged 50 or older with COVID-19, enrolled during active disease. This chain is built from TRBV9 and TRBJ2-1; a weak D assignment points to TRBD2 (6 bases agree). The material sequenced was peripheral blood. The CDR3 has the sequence CASSVGAGINNEQFF. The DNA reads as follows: TGTGCCAGCAGCGTAGGGGCGGGGATTAACAATGAGCAGTTCTTC.